Below, 17 T cell receptor beta chains from the same sample are listed, as sequenced in a study of tumor and adjacent non-tumor tissue in lung cancer (dated by TCRdb to 2017 to 2018). RNA was isolated from bulk, unsorted tissue, and RNA quality was assessed with a NanoDrop ND-1000 and an Agilent 2100. Normal lung samples were distant non-tumor tissue taken more than 3 cm from the tumor edge. The library was generated by multiplex PCR. Instrument on record: Illumina HiSeq 2500. TCRbeta libraries were constructed through three rounds of nested PCR with primers (Table S4) according to protocols modified from ARM-PCR. TCRdb trimmed public reads at Q25 via fastp, called clones via MiXCR and kept in-frame beta chains. CDR3 protein duplicates are merged, each entry listing the most common genes and DNA. This sample holds over 80,000 distinct CDR3 sequences; around 80% were observed only once. Of the sample, 21% is held by the ten largest clones.

The sample consisted of distant non-tumor lung tissue. The receptors shown here come from a woman between 50 and 59 years old with non-small cell lung cancer.

The chain employs TRBV19 and TRBJ2-6; 11 bases align to TRBD2. The germline V gene has CDR1 LNHDA and CDR2 SQIVND (reference sequence). This CDR3 comprises 19 residues. V shed 7 bases, J shed 2 bases, and the junction held 13 bases outside the gene matches. The CDR3 region has the DNA TGTGCCAGTATTGCCCCCTTACTAGCGGGAGATACTGGGGCCAACGTCCTGACTTTC. The encoded protein is CASIAPLLAGDTGANVLTF.

For this clonotype: One end of the junction does not line up with germline, which may come from a read error. The chain is built from TRBV6-2 or TRBV6-3 and TRBJ2-5, with 11 bases matching TRBD2. In germline, CDR1 is MNHEY, CDR2 SVGEGT. The CDR3 length is 15 residues. CDR3 sequence (DNA): TGTGCCAGCACACAACTAGCGGGAGTAGAAGCGACCCAGTACTTT. Its protein is CASTQLAGVEATQYF.

With regard to this clonotype: One end of the junction varies from germline; a read error may be responsible. The rearrangement links TRBV6-5 to TRBJ2-7; no clear D gene. CDR1 and CDR2 from the germline V gene are MNHEY and SVGAGI. The CDR3 totals 15 residues. CDR3 protein: CAGSYGAGATLEQYF. The CDR3 nucleotides read TGTGCCGGCAGTTACGGAGCAGGAGCAACCTTGGAGCAGTACTTC.

This clonotype was detected only once. A much bigger clone sits one base away, suggesting this may be a read error. The genes are TRBV28 and TRBJ2-5; perhaps TRBD1 as D (5 bases). The CDR3 covers 15 residues. The germline gives CDR1 MDHEN, CDR2 SYDVKM. Trimming took off 3 bases at V and 4 bases at J, with 15 bases between the two ends. The CDR3 protein is CASSLSKGARETQYF. The CDR3 nucleotides read TGTGCCAGCAGTTTGAGTAAAGGGGCACGAGAGACCCAGTACTTC.

Worth noting for this clonotype: A clone one base away is much larger, so this may be a read error. The V call is TRBV5-5, the J call TRBJ2-1; 10 bases match TRBD1. The germline V gene has CDR1 SGHKS and CDR2 YYEKEE (reference sequence). The CDR3 has 15 amino acids. The CDR3 sequence is CANSFRQGAGNEQFF. In DNA, the CDR3 is TGTGCCAACAGCTTCAGACAGGGGGCTGGCAATGAGCAGTTCTTC.

Concerning this clonotype: A much larger clone sits a single nucleotide away, making a read error possible. The rearrangement links TRBV11-2 to TRBJ2-1, with 8 nucleotides matching TRBD2. Germline CDR1 is SGHAT and CDR2 is FQNNGV. This CDR3 is 15 amino acids long. CDR3 loop: CSSSATSGSYNEQFF. The CDR3 DNA reads TGTTCCAGCAGCGCAACTAGCGGCTCCTACAATGAGCAGTTCTTC.

About this clonotype: One end of the junction does not line up with germline, which may come from a read error. V gene TRBV10-2 combines with J gene TRBJ1-5, with D perhaps matching TRBD1 (5 bases). The CDR3 covers 14 residues. Per germline, CDR1 WSHSY and CDR2 SAAADI. In DNA, the CDR3 is TGCGTCAGCAGTGGGGCTGGTGTGCAACAGCCCCAGCATTTT. This codes for CVSSGAGVQQPQHF.

Notes on this clonotype: The junction and the germline gene differ at one end; a read error may be behind it. The chain links TRBV6-5 to TRBJ2-7; 8 positions match TRBD2. The CDR3 spans 15 residues. The germline V gene has CDR1 MNHEY and CDR2 SVGAGI. CDR3: CASSYSHSGNHEQHF. The CDR3 nucleotides read TGTGCCAGCAGTTACTCCCATAGCGGGAACCACGAGCAGCACTTC.

With respect to this clonotype: Without the conserved terminal phenylalanine or tryptophan, this CDR3 likely stems from a read error. Because the CDR3's place on the DNA is in doubt, the DNA is left out and the CDR3 is given as listed by TCRdb. This chain links TRBV12-5 with TRBJ2-1; the table's TRBD1 call for D was not verified on the DNA. Looked up from germline, CDR1 is LGHNT and CDR2 is FRNRAP. With termini counted, the CDR3 has 15 amino acids. CDR3 sequence reads: CASGLPGQGVHEEFI.

Comments on this clonotype: With a much larger clone just one base away, this may be a read error. The chain couples TRBV24-1 to TRBJ1-1; D not resolved. Trimming pared 3 bases from V and 1 base from J, leaving 5 bases between. CDR1 is KGHDR and CDR2 is SFDVKD in the germline V gene. CDR3 size: 13 residues. The CDR3 loop is CATSDVENTEAFF. CDR3 bases: TGTGCCACCAGTGATGTGGAGAACACTGAAGCTTTCTTT.

This clonotype was recorded many times. This chain links TRBV5-1 with TRBJ2-2, with 7 bases identical to TRBD1. CDR3 length: 15 residues. Germline CDR1 reads SGHRS; CDR2 reads YFSETQ. Germline trimming cut 4 bases from V and 2 bases from J; bases unmatched to any gene: 5. The CDR3 sequence is CASSRRDSNTGELFF. For the CDR3, the DNA is TGCGCCAGCAGCAGAAGGGACAGTAACACCGGGGAGCTGTTTTTT.

A word on this clonotype: Mismatch with germline at one junction end may stem from a read error. The rearrangement links TRBV4-2 to TRBJ2-7, with 8 bases identical to TRBD2. CDR3 length: 18 residues. The germline CDR1 and CDR2 sequences are LGHNA and YNFKEQ. The CDR3 DNA is TGTACCAGCAGCCAAGAAGGACTAGCTGGAGAAGACAGCTACGAGCAGTACTTC. Its protein product is CTSSQEGLAGEDSYEQYF.

Turning to this clonotype: The CDR3 end shows no conserved phenylalanine or tryptophan, and so a read error is likely. V gene TRBV6-1 combines with J gene TRBJ2-3; 10 bases match TRBD1. Germline V lookup: CDR1 MNHNS, CDR2 SASEGT. V trimming: 6 bases; J trimming: 9 bases; junction bases outside the gene matches: 12. This CDR3 region has 15 residues. CDR3 sequence: CASRTGQGGLDTQYL. The CDR3 DNA reads as TGTGCCAGCAGGACAGGACAGGGGGGACTAGACACGCAGTATCTT.

Notes on this clonotype: An end of the junction differs from the germline gene, which may be a read error. The chain recombines TRBV5-4 with TRBJ2-5; D perhaps matches TRBD2 (6 bases). Per the germline V gene, CDR1 is SGHNT and CDR2 is YYREEE (reference sequence). The CDR3 runs 16 residues. CDR3 sequence (DNA): TGTGCCAACAGCTCCCAGACTAGGAGGGTCCAAGAGGCCCAATACTTC. Its protein is CANSSQTRRVQEAQYF. Full variable domain (missing parts from reference TRBV5-4 and TRBJ2-5): ETGVTQSPTHLIKTRGQQVTLRCSSQSGHNTVSWYQQALGQGPQFIFQYYREEENGRGNFPPRFSGLQFPNYSSELNVNALELDDSALYLCANSSQTRRVQEAQYFGPGTRLLVL.

Notes on this clonotype: A junction end diverges from the germline sequence, so it may reflect a read error. V and J are TRBV11-2 and TRBJ2-7; 8 bases line up with TRBD2. Germline V gene lookup returns CDR1 SGHAT and CDR2 FQNNGV. The CDR3 consists of 17 residues. The CDR3 here is CASSPRTIGRALWELYF. CDR3 nucleotides: TGTGCCAGTAGCCCCCGGACTATCGGGAGGGCATTGTGGGAGCTGTACTTC.

A remark on this clonotype: A junction boundary mismatches the germline segment, possibly from a read error. The rearrangement joins TRBV12-3 or TRBV12-4 to TRBJ2-1, with 9 bases matching TRBD2. The length of the CDR3 is 15 residues. CDR3 protein: CDSMLIAGADNEQFF. CDR3 nucleotide sequence: TGTGATAGCATGCTAATAGCGGGGGCGGACAATGAACAGTTCTTC.

With regard to this clonotype: This may stem from a read error, because a much larger clone lies one nucleotide away. This chain uses TRBV20-1 with TRBJ1-2; 9 nucleotides line up with TRBD1. From germline, CDR1 is DFQATT and CDR2 SNEGSKA (reference sequence). This CDR3 is 11 amino acids long. The CDR3, as DNA: TGCATTATGGACAGGGGCTATGGCTACACCTTC. It is translated as CIMDRGYGYTF.